This T cell receptor (beta chain) was sequenced during a study of blood T cell repertoires in COVID-19. Study information: From the United States, Italy and Spain came samples of acute and convalescent COVID-19. Sources were T cells, B-cell-depleted T cells, or PBMCs; the material itself was cDNA or gDNA.

Assay: immunoSEQ multiplex PCR; the TCRdb copy retains only in-frame clones and omits some. This table holds about 170,000 clones, around 85% found once. Germline assignment: CDR1 KGHDR and CDR2 SFDVKD. There are 11 residues in the CDR3. Comments on this clone: One end of the junction is discordant with germline, which a read error may explain.

Sample: peripheral blood. The receptor comes from a woman aged 55-69 years with COVID-19, enrolled during active disease. This sequence joins TRBV24-1 and TRBJ2-7; D may be TRBD2 (6 bases). The CDR3, as DNA: TGTGCCACCATCGGGAGATCCTCCGGGGACTTC. This codes for CATIGRSSGDF.